The 2 T cell receptor beta chains below come from one sample, sequenced in a study of chemoradiotherapy in HPV16-positive cancers. TCRdb's table, derived via immunoSEQ multiplex PCR, lists solely in-frame clones and lacks some. The table includes about 3,500 clones, around 94% detected once. This material was obtained from a patient who underwent chemoradiotherapy. These receptors all come from a human donor with HPV-associated anogenital cancer.

V gene TRBV27 combines with J gene TRBJ2-5; the D call may be TRBD1 or TRBD2 (5 bases each). Germline V gives CDR1 MNHEY, CDR2 SMNVEV (reference sequence). The CDR3 is 14 amino acids. V was pared by 6 bases and J by 4 bases, with 15 bases between. CDR3: CASSPGTIPETQYF. In DNA, the CDR3 is TGTGCCAGCAGCCCAGGGACCATCCCAGAGACCCAGTACTTC.

The chain links TRBV5-1 to TRBJ2-3, with TRBD1 identical over 9 bases. The CDR3 loop spans 14 amino acids. The ends lost 4 bases at V and 5 bases at J; junction bases unmatched: 5. Looked up from germline, CDR1 is SGHRS and CDR2 is YFSETQ. The CDR3 loop is CASSTSTGGDTQYF. The CDR3 coding sequence is TGCGCCAGCAGCACCTCGACAGGGGGAGATACGCAGTATTTT.